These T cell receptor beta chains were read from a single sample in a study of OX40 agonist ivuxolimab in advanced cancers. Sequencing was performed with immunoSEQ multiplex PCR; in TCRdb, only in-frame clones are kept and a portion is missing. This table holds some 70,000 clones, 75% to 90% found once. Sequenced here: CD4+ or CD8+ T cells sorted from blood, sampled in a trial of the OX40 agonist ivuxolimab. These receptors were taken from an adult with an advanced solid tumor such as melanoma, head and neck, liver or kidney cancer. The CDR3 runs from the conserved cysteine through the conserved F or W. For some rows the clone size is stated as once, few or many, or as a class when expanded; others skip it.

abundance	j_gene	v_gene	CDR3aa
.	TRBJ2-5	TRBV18	CASSPGINGETQYF
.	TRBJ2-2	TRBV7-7	CASRRDSTTGELFF
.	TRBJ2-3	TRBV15	CATSRLGTSGTDTQYF
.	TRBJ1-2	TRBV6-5	CASSYGPDYGYTF
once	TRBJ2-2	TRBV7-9	CASGTWTGTGELFF
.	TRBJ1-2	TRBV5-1	CASSLYESYGYTF
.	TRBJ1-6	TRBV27	CASSLGRGRDNSPLHF
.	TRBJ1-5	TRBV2	CASSVRDGRYQPQHF
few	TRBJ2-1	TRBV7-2	CASSLVGGQFF
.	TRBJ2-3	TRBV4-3	CASSQSGGRPTDTQYF
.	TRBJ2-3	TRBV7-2	CASSLGAQYF
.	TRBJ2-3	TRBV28	CASSLGGVAVTQYF
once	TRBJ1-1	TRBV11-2	CASSYLGTKNTEAFF
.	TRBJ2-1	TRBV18	CASSLEGRSNEQFF
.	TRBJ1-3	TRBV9	CASSVAPGQSSGNTIYF
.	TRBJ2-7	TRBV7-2	CASSLVVYEQYF
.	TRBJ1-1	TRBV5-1	CASSLAAGTEAFF
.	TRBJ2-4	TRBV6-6	CASSSGPSGENIQYF
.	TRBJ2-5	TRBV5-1	CASSPTSGEETQYF
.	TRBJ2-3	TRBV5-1	CASSFFGTTTDTQYF
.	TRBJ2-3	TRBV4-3	CASSQEADREVGDTQYF
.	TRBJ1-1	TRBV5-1	CASSFGAVPDTEAFF
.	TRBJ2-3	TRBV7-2	CASSPTGQIGTDTQYF
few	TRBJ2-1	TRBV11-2	CASSLDRALYNEQFF
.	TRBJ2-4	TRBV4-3	CASSQGQGTKNIQYF
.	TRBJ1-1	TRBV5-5	CASSLATGSPSIAFF
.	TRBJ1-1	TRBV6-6	CASSYGSDNFKEAFF
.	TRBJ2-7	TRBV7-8	CASSTRAGGPVSSYEQYF
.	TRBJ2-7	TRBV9	CASSAEGLSYEQYF
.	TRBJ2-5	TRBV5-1	CASSLAQRGDLQETQYF
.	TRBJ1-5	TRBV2	CASSQLGGFQPQHF
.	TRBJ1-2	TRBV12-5	CASGGWTGDAYGYTF
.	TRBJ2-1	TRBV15	CATSRVQGNEQFF
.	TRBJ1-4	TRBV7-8	CASSLTPGRNEKLFF
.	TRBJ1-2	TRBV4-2	CASSQASQGRHNYGYTF
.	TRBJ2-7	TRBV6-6	CASSYVAAPYEQYF
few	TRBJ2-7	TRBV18	CASSLEGGKYEQYF
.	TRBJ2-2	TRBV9	CASSVGGGGSAGELFF
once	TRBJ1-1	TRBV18	CASSPQEFDTEAFF
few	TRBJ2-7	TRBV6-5	CASSYKDGSYEQYF
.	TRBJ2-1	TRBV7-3	CASSSRGANINEQFF
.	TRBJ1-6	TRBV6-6	CASSPTGNSPLHF
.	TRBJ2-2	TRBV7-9	CASSSKQGLNTGELFF
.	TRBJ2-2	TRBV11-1	CASSPVGRGTGELFF
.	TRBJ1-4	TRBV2	CASSERAGDRKLFF
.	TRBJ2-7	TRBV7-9	CASRAGTSGSYEQYF
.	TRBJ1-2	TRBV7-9	CASSLVVSGWDGYTF
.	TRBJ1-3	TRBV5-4	CASSLGSFSGNTIYF
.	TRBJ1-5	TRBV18	CASSGDIDQPQHF
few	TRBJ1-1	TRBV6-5	CASSYSRGRGGTFF
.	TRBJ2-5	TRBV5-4	CASSDGQQETQYF
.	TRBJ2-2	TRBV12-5	CASGLGSLNTGELFF
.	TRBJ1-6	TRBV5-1	CASSLDGNSPLHF
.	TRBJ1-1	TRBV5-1	CASSYSGVTEAFF
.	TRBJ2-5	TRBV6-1	CASSGAGVQETQYF